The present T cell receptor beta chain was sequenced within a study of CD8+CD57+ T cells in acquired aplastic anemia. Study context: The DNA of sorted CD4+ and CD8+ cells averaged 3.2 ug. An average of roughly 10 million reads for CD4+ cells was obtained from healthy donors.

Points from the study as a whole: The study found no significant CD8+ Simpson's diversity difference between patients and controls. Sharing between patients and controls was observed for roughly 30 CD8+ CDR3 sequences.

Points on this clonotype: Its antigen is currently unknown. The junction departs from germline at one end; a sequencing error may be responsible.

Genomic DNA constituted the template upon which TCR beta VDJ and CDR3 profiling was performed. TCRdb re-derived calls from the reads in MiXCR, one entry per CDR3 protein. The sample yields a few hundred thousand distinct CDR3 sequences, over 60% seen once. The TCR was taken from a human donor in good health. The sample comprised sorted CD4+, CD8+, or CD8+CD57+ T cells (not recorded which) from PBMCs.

The CDR3 region has the DNA TGTGCCGGCAGTTACTCGGGGCCGAACACCGGGGAGCTGTTTTTT. Its translation: CAGSYSGPNTGELFF. The chain links TRBV6-5 to TRBJ2-2, with D perhaps assigned TRBD1 or TRBD2 (5 bases each). Germline V lookup: CDR1 MNHEY, CDR2 SVGAGI. This CDR3 is built from 15 residues.